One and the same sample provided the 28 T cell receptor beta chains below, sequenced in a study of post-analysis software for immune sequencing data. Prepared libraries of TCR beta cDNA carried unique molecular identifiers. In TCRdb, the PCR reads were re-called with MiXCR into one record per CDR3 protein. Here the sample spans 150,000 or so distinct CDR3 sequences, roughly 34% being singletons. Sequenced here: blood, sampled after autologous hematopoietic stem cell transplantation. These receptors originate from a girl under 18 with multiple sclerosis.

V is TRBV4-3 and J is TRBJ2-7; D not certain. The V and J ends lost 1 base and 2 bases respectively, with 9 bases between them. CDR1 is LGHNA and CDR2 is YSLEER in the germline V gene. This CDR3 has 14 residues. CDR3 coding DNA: TGCGCCAGCAGCCAAGTTATAGGCACCTACGAGCAGTACTTC. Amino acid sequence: CASSQVIGTYEQYF.

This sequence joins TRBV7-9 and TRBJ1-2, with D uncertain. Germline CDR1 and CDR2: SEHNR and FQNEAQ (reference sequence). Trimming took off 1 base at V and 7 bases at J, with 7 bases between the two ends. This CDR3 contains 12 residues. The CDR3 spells CASSLGPTGYTF. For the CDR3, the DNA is TGTGCCAGCAGCTTAGGTCCTACTGGCTACACCTTC.

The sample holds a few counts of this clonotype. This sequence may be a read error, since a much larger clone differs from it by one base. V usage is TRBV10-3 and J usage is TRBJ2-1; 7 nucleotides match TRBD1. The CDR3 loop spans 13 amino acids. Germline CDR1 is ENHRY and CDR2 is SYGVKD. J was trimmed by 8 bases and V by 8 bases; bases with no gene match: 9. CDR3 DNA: TGTGCCATCGGCGTGACAGGGAACGATGAGCAGTTCTTC. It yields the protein CAIGVTGNDEQFF.

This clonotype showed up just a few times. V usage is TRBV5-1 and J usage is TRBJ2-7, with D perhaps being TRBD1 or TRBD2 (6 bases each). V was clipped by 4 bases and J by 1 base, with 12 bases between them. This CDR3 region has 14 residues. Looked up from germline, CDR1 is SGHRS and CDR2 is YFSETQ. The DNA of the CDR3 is TGCGCCAGCAGCGTCACAGGGAGGTCCTACGAGCAGTACTTC. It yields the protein CASSVTGRSYEQYF.

The CDR3 region is CASSPDRGLGTGELFF. The CDR3 DNA reads TGCGCCAGCAGCCCAGACAGGGGGCTGGGCACCGGGGAGCTGTTTTTT. V gene TRBV5-1 combines with J gene TRBJ2-2; 10 bases are shared with TRBD1. CDR1 and CDR2 (germline): SGHRS, YFSETQ. V shed 4 bases and J 4 bases; nucleotides not matched to a gene: 7. CDR3 length: 16 amino acids.

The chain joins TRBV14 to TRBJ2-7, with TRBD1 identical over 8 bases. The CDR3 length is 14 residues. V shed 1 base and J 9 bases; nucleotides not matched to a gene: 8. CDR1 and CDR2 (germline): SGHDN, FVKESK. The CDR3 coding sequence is TGTGCCAGCAGCCAAGCGGGTGGACAGGGAAGGCAGTACTTC. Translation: CASSQAGGQGRQYF.

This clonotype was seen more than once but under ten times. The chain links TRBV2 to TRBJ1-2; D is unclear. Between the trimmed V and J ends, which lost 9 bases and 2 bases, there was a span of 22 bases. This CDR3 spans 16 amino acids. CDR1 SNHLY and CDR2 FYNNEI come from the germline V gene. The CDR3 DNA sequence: TGTGCCAGTAGGACGGGTTTGACAATTCTCAACTATGGCTACACCTTC. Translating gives CASRTGLTILNYGYTF. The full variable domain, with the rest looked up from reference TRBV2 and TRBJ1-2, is EPEVTQTPSHQVTQMGQEVILRCVPISNHLYFYWYRQILGQKVEFLVSFYNNEISEKSEIFDDQFSVERPDGSNFTLKIRSTKLEDSAMYFCASRTGLTILNYGYTFGSGTRLTVV.

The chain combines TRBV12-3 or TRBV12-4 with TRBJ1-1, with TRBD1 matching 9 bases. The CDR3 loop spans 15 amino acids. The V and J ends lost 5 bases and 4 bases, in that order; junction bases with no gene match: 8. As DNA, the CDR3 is TGTGCCAGCAGTACTCGACAGGGGGGTGTCACTGAAGCTTTCTTT. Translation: CASSTRQGGVTEAFF.

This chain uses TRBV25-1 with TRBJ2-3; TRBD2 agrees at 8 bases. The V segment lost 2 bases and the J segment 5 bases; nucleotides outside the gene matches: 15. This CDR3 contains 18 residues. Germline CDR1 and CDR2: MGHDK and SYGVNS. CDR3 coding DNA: TGTGCCAGCAGTGAAGGGAACTTAAGGAGCGGGAGTGGAGATACGCAGTATTTT. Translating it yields CASSEGNLRSGSGDTQYF. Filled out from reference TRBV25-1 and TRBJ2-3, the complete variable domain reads EADIYQTPRYLVIGTGKKITLECSQTMGHDKMYWYQQDPGMELHLIHYSYGVNSTEKGDLSSESTVSRIRTEHFPLTLESARPSHTSQYLCASSEGNLRSGSGDTQYFGPGTRLTVL.

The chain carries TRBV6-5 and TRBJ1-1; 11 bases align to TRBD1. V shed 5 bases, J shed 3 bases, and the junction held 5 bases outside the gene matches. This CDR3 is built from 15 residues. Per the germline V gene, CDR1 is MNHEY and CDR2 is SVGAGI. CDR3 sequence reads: CASSRRGQGDTEAFF. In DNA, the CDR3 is TGTGCCAGCAGTCGGAGGGGACAGGGGGACACTGAAGCTTTCTTT.

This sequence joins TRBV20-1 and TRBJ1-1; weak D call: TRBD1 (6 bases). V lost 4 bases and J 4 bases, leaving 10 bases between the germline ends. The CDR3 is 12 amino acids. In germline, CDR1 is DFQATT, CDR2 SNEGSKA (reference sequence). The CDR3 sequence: CSAIRDTTEAFF. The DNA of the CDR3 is TGCAGTGCTATCCGGGACACCACTGAAGCTTTCTTT.

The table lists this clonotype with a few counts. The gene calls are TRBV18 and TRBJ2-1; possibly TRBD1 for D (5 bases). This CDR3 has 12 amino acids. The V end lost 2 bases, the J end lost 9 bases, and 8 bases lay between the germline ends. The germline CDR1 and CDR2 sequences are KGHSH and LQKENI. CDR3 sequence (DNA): TGTGCCAGCTCACCAGCCCAGGGTGAGCAGTTCTTC. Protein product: CASSPAQGEQFF.

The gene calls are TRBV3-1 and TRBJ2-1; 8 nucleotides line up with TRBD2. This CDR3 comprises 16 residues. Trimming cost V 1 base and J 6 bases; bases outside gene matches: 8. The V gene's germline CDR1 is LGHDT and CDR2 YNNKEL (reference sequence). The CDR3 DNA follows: TGTGCCAGCAGCCAAGGGGTACTAGCGGCCACCAATGAGCAGTTCTTC. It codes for CASSQGVLAATNEQFF.

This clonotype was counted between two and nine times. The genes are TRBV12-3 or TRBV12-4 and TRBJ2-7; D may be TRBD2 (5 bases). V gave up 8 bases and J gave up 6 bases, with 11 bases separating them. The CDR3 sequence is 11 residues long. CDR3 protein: CASGSPGEQYF. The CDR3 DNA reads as TGTGCCAGCGGGAGCCCGGGCGAGCAGTACTTC.

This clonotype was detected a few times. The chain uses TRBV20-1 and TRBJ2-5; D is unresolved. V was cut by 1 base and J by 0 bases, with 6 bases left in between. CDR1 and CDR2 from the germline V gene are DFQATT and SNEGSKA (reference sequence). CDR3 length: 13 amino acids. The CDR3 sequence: CSARVYYQETQYF. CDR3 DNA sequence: TGCAGTGCTAGAGTCTATTACCAAGAGACCCAGTACTTC.

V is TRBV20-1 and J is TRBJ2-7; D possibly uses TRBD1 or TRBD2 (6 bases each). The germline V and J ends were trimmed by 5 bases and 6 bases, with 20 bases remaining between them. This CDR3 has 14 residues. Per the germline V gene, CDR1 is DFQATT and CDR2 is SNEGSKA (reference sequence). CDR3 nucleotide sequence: TGCAGTGCTGGGTGGGGGGCAGGCGGGTCCGAGCAGTACTTC. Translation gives CSAGWGAGGSEQYF.

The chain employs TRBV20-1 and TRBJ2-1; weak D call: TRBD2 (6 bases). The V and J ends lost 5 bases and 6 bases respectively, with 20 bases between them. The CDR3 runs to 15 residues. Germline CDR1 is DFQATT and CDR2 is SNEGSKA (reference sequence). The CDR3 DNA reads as TGCAGTGCTGCTCGGGACTCCGGGGGTCCCAATGAGCAGTTCTTC. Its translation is CSAARDSGGPNEQFF.

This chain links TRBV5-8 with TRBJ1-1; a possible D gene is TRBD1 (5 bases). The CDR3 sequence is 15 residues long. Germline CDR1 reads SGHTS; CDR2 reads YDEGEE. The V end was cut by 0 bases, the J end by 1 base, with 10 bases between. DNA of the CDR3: TGTGCCAGCAGCTTGGGACAGCCACAGAACACTGAAGCTTTCTTT. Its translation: CASSLGQPQNTEAFF.

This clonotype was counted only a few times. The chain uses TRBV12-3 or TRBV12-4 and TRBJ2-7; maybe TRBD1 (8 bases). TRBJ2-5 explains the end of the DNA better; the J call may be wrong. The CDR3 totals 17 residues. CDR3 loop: CASSHRGTGGGQETQYF. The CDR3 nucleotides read TGTGCCAGCAGCCACCGGGGTACAGGGGGAGGGCAAGAGACCCAGTACTTC.

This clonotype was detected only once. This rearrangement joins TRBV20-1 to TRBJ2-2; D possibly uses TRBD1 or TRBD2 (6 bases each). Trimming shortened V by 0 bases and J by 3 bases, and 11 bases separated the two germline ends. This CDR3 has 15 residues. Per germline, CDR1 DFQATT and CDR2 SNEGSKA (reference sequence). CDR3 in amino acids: CSARDFRGDTGELFF. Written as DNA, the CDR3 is TGCAGTGCTAGAGATTTTAGGGGGGACACCGGGGAGCTGTTTTTT.

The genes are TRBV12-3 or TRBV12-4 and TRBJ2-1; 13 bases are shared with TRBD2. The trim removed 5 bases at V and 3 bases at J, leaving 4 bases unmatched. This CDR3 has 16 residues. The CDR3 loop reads CASSVGTSGNYNEQFF. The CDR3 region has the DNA TGTGCCAGCAGTGTCGGGACTAGCGGGAACTACAATGAGCAGTTCTTC.

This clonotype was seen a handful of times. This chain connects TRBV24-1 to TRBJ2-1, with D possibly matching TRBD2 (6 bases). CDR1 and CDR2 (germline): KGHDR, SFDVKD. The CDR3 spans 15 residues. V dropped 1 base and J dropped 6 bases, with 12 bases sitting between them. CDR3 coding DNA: TGTGCCACCAGTGATTTTGCTAGCGCCCCCAATGAGCAGTTCTTC. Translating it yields CATSDFASAPNEQFF.

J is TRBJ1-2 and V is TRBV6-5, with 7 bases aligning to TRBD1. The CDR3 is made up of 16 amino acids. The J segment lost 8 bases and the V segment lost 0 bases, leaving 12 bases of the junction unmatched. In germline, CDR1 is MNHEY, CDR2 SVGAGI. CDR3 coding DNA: TGTGCCAGCAGTTACTCGAGAGAGGGGGCGATTCGAGGCTACACCTTC. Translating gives CASSYSREGAIRGYTF.

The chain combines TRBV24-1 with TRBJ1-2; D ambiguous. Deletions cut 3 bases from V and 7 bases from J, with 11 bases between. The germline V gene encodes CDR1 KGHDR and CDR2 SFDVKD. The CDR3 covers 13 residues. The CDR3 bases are TGTGCCACCAGTGATGAGGGAATAGGTGGCTACACCTTC. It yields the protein CATSDEGIGGYTF.

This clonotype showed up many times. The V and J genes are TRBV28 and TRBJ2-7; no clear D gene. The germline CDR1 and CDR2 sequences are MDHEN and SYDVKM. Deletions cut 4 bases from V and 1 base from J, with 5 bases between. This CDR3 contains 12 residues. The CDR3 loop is CASSSVSYEQYF. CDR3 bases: TGTGCCAGCAGTTCGGTGTCCTACGAGCAGTACTTC.

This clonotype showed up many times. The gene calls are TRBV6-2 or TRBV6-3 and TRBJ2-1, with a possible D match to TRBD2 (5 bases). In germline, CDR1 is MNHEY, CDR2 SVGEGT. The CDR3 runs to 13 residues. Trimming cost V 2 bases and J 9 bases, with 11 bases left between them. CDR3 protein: CASSYDDRGEQFF. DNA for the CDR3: TGTGCCAGCAGTTACGATGACCGGGGTGAGCAGTTCTTC.

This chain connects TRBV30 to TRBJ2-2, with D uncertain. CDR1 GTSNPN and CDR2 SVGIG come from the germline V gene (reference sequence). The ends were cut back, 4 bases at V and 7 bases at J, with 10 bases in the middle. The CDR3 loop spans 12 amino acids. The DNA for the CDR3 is TGTGCCTGGACCCGAGACCGCGGGGAGCTGTTTTTT. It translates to CAWTRDRGELFF.

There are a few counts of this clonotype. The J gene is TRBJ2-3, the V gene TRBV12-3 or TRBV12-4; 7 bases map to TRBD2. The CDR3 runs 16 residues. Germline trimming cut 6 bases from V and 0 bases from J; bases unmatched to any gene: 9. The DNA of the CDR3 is TGTGCCAGCAGCCGGGGATGGGGGGGGAGCACAGATACGCAGTATTTT. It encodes CASSRGWGGSTDTQYF.